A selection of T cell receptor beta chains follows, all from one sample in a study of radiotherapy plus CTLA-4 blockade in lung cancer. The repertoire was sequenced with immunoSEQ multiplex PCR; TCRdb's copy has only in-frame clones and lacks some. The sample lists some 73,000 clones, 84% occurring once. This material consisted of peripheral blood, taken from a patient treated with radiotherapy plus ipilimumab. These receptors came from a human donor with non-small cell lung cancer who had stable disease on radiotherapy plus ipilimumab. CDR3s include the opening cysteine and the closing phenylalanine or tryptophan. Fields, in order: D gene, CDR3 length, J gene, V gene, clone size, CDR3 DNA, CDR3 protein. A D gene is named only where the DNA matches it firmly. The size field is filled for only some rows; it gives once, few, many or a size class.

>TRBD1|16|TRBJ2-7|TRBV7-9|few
TGTGCCAGCAGCTTAGTGGGACAGGGGGCTGGGTACGAGCAGTACTTC
CASSLVGQGAGYEQYF
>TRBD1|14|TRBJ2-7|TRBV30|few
TGTGCCTGGAGTCCGGGACAGGGTCACTACGAGCAGTACTTC
CAWSPGQGHYEQYF
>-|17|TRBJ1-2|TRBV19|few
TGTGCCAGTAGTTCGACCCCCGGGATACAGGGCGTTCATGGCTACACCTTC
CASSSTPGIQGVHGYTF
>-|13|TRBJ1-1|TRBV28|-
TGTGCCACTACAAACCGAGGGATCGCTGAAGCTTTCTTT
CATTNRGIAEAFF
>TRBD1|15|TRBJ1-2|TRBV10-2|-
TGCGCCAGCAGTGAGCGGGGACAGGGGTTGAATGGCTACACCTTC
CASSERGQGLNGYTF
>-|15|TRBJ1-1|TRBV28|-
TGTGCCAGCAGTCTACCGGGACACACTACCACTGAAGCTTTCTTT
CASSLPGHTTTEAFF
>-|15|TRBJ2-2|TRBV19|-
TGTGCCAGTAGTATTTCGGGAGTTGGCACCGGGGAGCTGTTTTTT
CASSISGVGTGELFF
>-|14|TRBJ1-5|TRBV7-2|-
TGTGCCAGCAGCTTGGGGACGGGCAATCAGCCCCAGCATTTT
CASSLGTGNQPQHF
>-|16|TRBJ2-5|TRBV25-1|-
TGTGCCAGCAGTGAAAGAGGATCGGGGCTGCAAGAGACCCAGTACTTC
CASSERGSGLQETQYF
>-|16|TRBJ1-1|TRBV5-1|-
TGCGCCAGCAGCTTGCACCCGGGGAGGATGAACACTGAAGCTTTCTTT
CASSLHPGRMNTEAFF
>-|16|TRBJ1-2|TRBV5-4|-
TGTGCCAGCAGCCAAAGGCAGGGGCGGGGTGACTATGGCTACACCTTC
CASSQRQGRGDYGYTF
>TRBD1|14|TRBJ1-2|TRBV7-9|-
TGTGCCAGCAGCTTAGGGGACAGGGCCGAGGGATACACCTTC
CASSLGDRAEGYTF
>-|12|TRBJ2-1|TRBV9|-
TGTGCCAGCAGCCCCACGGACAATGAGCAGTTCTTC
CASSPTDNEQFF
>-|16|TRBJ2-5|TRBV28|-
TGTGCCAGCAGTATAAGACAGTCAAAGGGCCAAGAGACCCAGTACTTC
CASSIRQSKGQETQYF
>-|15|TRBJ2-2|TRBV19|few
TGTGCCAGTAGTTCCAACCTGGGGGGGCACGGGGAGCTGTTTTTT
CASSSNLGGHGELFF
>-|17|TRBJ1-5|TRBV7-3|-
TGTGCCAGCAGCTATCAGCCGGGAACAGGTAGCAATCAGCCCCAGCATTTT
CASSYQPGTGSNQPQHF
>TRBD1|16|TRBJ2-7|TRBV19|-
TGTGCCAGTAGTCCTCAGGCAGGGGGAAGTATTTACGAGCAGTACTTC
CASSPQAGGSIYEQYF
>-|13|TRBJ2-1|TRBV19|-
TGTGCCAGTTCTTGGACTTCTTACAATGAGCAGTTCTTC
CASSWTSYNEQFF
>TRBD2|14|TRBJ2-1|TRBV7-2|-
TGTGCCAGCAGCTTAAAGCGGGAGCGAAATGAGCAGTTCTTC
CASSLKRERNEQFF
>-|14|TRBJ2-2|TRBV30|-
TGTGCCTGGGGACCCGGGTCCAAGGGCGGGGAGCTGTTTTTT
CAWGPGSKGGELFF
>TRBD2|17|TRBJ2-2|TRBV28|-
TGTGCCAGCAGTTTATGGCAAGCTAGCGGATACACCGGGGAGCTGTTTTTT
CASSLWQASGYTGELFF
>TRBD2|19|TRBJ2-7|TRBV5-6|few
TGTGCCAGCAGCCGTTTGATCCGGACTAGCGGGAGGCTGGGGTACGAGCAGTACTTC
CASSRLIRTSGRLGYEQYF
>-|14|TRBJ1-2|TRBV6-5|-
TGTGCCAGCAGGTCAGGACTGTCGTTCTATGGCTACACCTTC
CASRSGLSFYGYTF
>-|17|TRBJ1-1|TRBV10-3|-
TGTGCCATCAGTGAGGAACGAAAGGGGAGAAATGGCGCTGAAGCTTTCTTT
CAISEERKGRNGAEAFF
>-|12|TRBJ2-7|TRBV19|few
TGTGCCACCGCAGGACAGACCTACGAGCAGTACTTC
CATAGQTYEQYF
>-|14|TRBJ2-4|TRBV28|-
TGTGCCAGCAATTTTCAGGGGGCCAAAAACATTCAGTACTTC
CASNFQGAKNIQYF
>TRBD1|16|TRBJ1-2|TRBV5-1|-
TGCGCCAGCAGCTTGGACGGACAGGGAAACGGATATGGCTACACCTTC
CASSLDGQGNGYGYTF
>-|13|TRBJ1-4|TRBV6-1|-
TGTGCCACCGCGACAGGATTCAATGAAAAACTGTTTTTT
CATATGFNEKLFF
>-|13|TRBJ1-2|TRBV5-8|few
TGTGCCAGCAGCCGGGCAGGGAACGATGGCTACACCTTC
CASSRAGNDGYTF
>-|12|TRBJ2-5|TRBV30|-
TGTGCCTGGGGGGGGCCAGGGGAGACCCAGTACTTC
CAWGGPGETQYF
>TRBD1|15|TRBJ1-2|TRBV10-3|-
TGTGCCATCAGGAAAGACAGGGGGCCTAACTATGGCTACACCTTC
CAIRKDRGPNYGYTF
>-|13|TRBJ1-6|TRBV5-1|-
TGCGCCAGCAGCTTGGGGGTGGATTCACCCCTCCACTTT
CASSLGVDSPLHF
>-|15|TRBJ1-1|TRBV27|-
TGTGCCAGCAGCTCCACCGGGCTGGTGAACACTGAAGCTTTCTTT
CASSSTGLVNTEAFF
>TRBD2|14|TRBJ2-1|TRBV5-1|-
TGCGCCAGCAGAGGCGGGGGAGCCCCCAATGAGCAGTTCTTC
CASRGGGAPNEQFF
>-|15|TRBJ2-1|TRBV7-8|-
TGTGCCAGCAGCGCGCGACTAAATAGTATGGATGAGCAGTTCTTC
CASSARLNSMDEQFF
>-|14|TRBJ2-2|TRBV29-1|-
TGCAGCGTTGGCTCAGGGGGGGGCACCGGGGAGCTGTTTTTT
CSVGSGGGTGELFF
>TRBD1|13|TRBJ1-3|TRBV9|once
TGTGCCAGCAGCGGAGGGGGCGTAGACACCACATATTTT
CASSGGGVDTTYF
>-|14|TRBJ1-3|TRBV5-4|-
TGTGCCAGCAGCTTGCGAGGGGCTGGAAACACCATATATTTT
CASSLRGAGNTIYF
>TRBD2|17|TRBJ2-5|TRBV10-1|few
TGCGCCAGCAGTGCCGGGACTAGCGGGAGGGCCGGGGAGACCCAGTACTTC
CASSAGTSGRAGETQYF
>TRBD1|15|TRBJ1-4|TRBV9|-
TGTGCCAGCAGTGTGGGACAGCGCTTAAATGAAAAACTGTTTTTT
CASSVGQRLNEKLFF
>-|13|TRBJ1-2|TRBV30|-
TGTGCCTGGAGCCTGAGCGGTGGCTATGGCTACACCTTC
CAWSLSGGYGYTF
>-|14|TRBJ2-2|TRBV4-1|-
TGCGCCAGCAGTCAAGGAGGACCGACCGGGGAGCTGTTTTTT
CASSQGGPTGELFF
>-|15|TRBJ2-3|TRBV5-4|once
TGTGCCAGCAGCCAACCCCCCCCATCCGGGGATACGCAGTATTTT
CASSQPPPSGDTQYF
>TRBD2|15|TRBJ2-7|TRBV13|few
TGTGCCAGCAGCCGGACTAGCGGGAGTTCCCGCGAGCAGTACTTC
CASSRTSGSSREQYF
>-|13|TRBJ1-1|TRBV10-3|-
TGTGCCATCTCTGAGAAAGGGATGACTGAAGCTTTCTTT
CAISEKGMTEAFF
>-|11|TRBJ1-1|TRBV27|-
TGTGCCACCCCCGTGCCCGAGGCAGCTTTCTTT
CATPVPEAAFF
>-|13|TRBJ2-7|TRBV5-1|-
TGCGCCAGCAGGACGGAACCCTCCTACGAGCAGTACTTC
CASRTEPSYEQYF
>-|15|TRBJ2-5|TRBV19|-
TGTGCCAGTAGTATCAAGGGTCTATCCCAAGAGACCCAGTACTTC
CASSIKGLSQETQYF
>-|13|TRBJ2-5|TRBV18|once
TGTGCCAGCTCACCACCGGTCCAAGAGACCCAGTACTTC
CASSPPVQETQYF
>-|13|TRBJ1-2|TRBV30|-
TGTGCCTGGAGCCCGGACGCGAACTCTATCTACACCTTC
CAWSPDANSIYTF
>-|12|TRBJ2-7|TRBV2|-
TGTGCCAGCAGTGAACAGGGCTACGAGCAGTACTTC
CASSEQGYEQYF
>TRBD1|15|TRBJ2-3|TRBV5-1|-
TGCGCCAGCAGCATCGGACAGGGTCGGACAGATACGCAGTATTTT
CASSIGQGRTDTQYF
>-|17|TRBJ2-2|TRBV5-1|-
TGCGCCAGCAGCTTGGATTTAGCGAGATCGAACACCGGGGAGCTGTTTTTT
CASSLDLARSNTGELFF
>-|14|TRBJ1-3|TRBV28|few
TGTGCCAGCAGTTCCCAGAGGGAGGGAAACACCATATATTTT
CASSSQREGNTIYF
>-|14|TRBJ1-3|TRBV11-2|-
TGTGCCAGCAGCTTGGGACACGTTGGAAACACCATATATTTT
CASSLGHVGNTIYF
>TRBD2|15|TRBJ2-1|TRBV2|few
TGTGCCATCCAGGGGCCAGGGACTAGCGCCAATGAGCAGTTCTTC
CAIQGPGTSANEQFF
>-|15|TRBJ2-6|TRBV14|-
TGTGCCAGCAGCCAAGGAATAGTTGGGGCCAACGTCCTGACTTTC
CASSQGIVGANVLTF